This T cell receptor (beta chain) was observed in a study of Graves' ophthalmopathy and Graves' hyperthyroidism. This clonotype was recorded at least ten times. As the template, RNA transcripts were used to amplify TCR beta CDR3 regions. RT-PCR was first run with HTBI primers, then multiplex PCR in a second round. TCRdb called the multiplex PCR reads again in MiXCR, with one record for every CDR3 protein. The sample includes more than 1,000,000 distinct CDR3 sequences, less than 45% seen only once; the top ten take around 10%. Hyperthyroidism patients, all newly diagnosed, had under 2 months' duration and ages of 18 to 65. This CDR3 contains 12 residues. Trimming cost V 7 bases and J 2 bases, with 9 bases left between them. Looked up from germline, CDR1 is LNHDA and CDR2 is SQIVND (reference sequence).

This sequence originates from an adult man with Graves' hyperthyroidism. Source material: peripheral blood or thyroid tissue (not recorded which). The genes are TRBV19 and TRBJ2-7; D unresolved. The CDR3 region is CASMSGAYEQYF. CDR3 bases: TGTGCCAGTATGTCAGGAGCCTACGAGCAGTACTTC.